The 9 T cell receptor beta chains presented below share a single source sample, sequenced in a study of blood T cell repertoires in COVID-19. Libraries were prepared by immunoSEQ multiplex PCR; TCRdb keeps only in-frame clonotypes and omits some of them. The table has fewer than 250,000 clones, 87% seen once. Sequenced: PBMCs or T cells enriched from blood (not recorded which). All receptors come from a young man who had recovered from COVID-19.

The chain combines TRBV28 with TRBJ2-7; D may be TRBD2 (5 bases). The CDR3 contains 13 residues. Trimming left V 4 bases short and J 4 bases short, with 11 bases between. Germline V lookup: CDR1 MDHEN, CDR2 SYDVKM. The CDR3 protein is CASSYQDFYEQYF. Written as DNA, the CDR3 is TGTGCCAGCAGTTACCAGGACTTTTACGAGCAGTACTTC.

This chain uses TRBV14 with TRBJ1-2; TRBD1 agrees at 8 bases. The CDR3 is 13 residues long. Looked up from germline, CDR1 is SGHDN and CDR2 is FVKESK. V dropped 1 base and J dropped 11; count of bases not matched to a gene: 6. The CDR3 DNA reads TGTGCCAGCAGCCAAGGACAGGGGTCGAGATACACCTTC. Translated: CASSQGQGSRYTF.

V gene TRBV12-3 or TRBV12-4 combines with J gene TRBJ1-4; D unresolved. V shed 6 bases and J shed 10 bases, with 12 bases lying between them. The CDR3 loop spans 12 amino acids. Here the CDR3 reads CASSLASGKLFF. In DNA form, the CDR3 reads TGTGCCAGCAGCCTTGCCTCAGGAAAACTGTTTTTT.

The J gene is TRBJ1-1, the V gene TRBV6-5; D is unclear. CDR3 length: 12 amino acids. Germline-derived CDR1 and CDR2 are MNHEY and SVGAGI. V lost 2 bases and J 12 bases, leaving 13 bases between the germline ends. CDR3 in amino acids: CASSYPGDGPFF. The CDR3 nucleotides read TGTGCCAGCAGTTACCCCGGGGATGGGCCTTTCTTT.

V gene TRBV7-9 combines with J gene TRBJ1-1, with D possibly being TRBD1 (5 bases). The CDR3 is made up of 13 amino acids. CDR1 is SEHNR, CDR2 FQNEAQ, per germline (reference sequence). V dropped 5 bases and J dropped 7 bases, with 14 bases sitting between them. The CDR3 protein is CASSPGHEVEAFF. CDR3 DNA sequence: TGTGCCAGCAGCCCTGGACACGAGGTTGAAGCTTTCTTT.

The chain carries TRBV6-5 and TRBJ2-1; 7 bases map to TRBD1. Losses at the gene ends were 6 bases for V and 7 bases for J; bases not matched to a gene: 6. The CDR3 spans 13 residues. CDR1 and CDR2 (germline): MNHEY, SVGAGI. CDR3 amino acids: CASRDRVTNEQFF. The CDR3 nucleotides read TGTGCCAGCAGAGACAGGGTAACGAATGAGCAGTTCTTC.

This chain joins TRBV18 and TRBJ2-7; TRBD1 agrees at 12 bases. Trimming at V came to 6 bases and at J to 2 bases, leaving 5 bases not matched to a gene. Germline lookup yields CDR1 KGHSH and CDR2 LQKENI. The CDR3 length is 15 residues. DNA of the CDR3: TGTGCCAGCTCGCTCGGGACAGGGGGCACCTACGAGCAGTACTTC. Translated: CASSLGTGGTYEQYF.

The genes are TRBV6-2 or TRBV6-3 and TRBJ2-7; TRBD2 agrees at 11 bases. The germline V gene encodes CDR1 MNHEY and CDR2 SVGEGT. The trim removed 6 bases at V and 7 bases at J, leaving 8 bases unmatched. The CDR3 has 14 residues. CDR3 region: CASRPSGGTGEQYF. The CDR3 bases are TGTGCCAGCAGACCTAGCGGGGGGACCGGGGAGCAGTACTTC.

This clone was detected a few times. In nucleotides, the CDR3 is TGTGCCACCAGCAGAGTTGCGGGAGGGGGGGCAGATACGCAGTATTTT. It translates to CATSRVAGGGADTQYF. The V call is TRBV15, the J call TRBJ2-3; 9 nucleotides agree with TRBD2. In germline, CDR1 is LNHNV, CDR2 YYDKDF (reference sequence). The V segment lost 1 base and the J segment 4 bases; nucleotides outside the gene matches: 6. The CDR3 is 16 amino acids.